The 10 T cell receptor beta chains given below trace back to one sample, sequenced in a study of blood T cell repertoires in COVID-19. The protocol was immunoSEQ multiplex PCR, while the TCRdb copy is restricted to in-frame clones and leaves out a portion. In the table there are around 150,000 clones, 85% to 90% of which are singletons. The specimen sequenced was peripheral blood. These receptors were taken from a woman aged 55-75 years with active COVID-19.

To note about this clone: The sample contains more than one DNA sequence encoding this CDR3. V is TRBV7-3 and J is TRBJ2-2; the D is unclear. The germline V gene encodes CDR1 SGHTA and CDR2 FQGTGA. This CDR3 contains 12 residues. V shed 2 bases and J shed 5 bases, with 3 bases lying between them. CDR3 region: CASSLPTGELFF. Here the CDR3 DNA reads TGTGCCAGCAGCTTACCTACCGGGGAGCTGTTTTTT.

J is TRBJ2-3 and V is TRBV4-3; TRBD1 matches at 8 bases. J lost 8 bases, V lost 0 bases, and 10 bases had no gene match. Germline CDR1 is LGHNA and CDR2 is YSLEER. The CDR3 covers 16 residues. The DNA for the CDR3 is TGCGCCAGCAGCCAAGATGTCCCCAGGGGGCGAGGTACGCAGTATTTT. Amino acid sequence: CASSQDVPRGRGTQYF.

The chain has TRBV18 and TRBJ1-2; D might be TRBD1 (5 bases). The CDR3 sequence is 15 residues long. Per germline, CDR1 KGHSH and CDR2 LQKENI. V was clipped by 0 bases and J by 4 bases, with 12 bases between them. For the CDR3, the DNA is TGTGCCAGCTCACCACCGTCGGGGGAGGCCTATGGCTACACCTTC. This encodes CASSPPSGEAYGYTF.

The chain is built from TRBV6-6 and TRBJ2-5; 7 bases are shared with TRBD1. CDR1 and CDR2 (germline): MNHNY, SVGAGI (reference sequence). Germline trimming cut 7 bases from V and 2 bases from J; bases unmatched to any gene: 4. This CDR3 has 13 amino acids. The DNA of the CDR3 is TGTGCCAGCACCCAACAGGGGCAAGAGACCCAGTACTTC. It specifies CASTQQGQETQYF.

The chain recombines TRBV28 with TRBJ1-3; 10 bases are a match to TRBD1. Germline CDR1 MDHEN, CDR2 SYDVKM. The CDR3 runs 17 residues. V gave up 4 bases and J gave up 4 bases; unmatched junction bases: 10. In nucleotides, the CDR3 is TGTGCCAGCAGTTCTAGGGGGACAGGGGAGAAGGGAAACACCATATATTTT. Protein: CASSSRGTGEKGNTIYF.

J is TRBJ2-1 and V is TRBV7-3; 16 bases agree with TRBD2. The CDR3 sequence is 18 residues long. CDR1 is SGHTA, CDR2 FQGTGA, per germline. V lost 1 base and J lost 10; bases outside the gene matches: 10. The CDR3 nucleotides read TGTGCCAGCAGCTTAATCCCGGGACTAGCGGGAGGGGTTAACGAGCAGTTCTTC. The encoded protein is CASSLIPGLAGGVNEQFF.

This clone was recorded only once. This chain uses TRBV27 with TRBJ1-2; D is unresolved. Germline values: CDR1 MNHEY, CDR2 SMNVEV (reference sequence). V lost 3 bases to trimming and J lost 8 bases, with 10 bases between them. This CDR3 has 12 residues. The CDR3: CASSFAGYGYTF. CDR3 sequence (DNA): TGTGCCAGCAGTTTTGCGGGCTACGGCTACACCTTC.

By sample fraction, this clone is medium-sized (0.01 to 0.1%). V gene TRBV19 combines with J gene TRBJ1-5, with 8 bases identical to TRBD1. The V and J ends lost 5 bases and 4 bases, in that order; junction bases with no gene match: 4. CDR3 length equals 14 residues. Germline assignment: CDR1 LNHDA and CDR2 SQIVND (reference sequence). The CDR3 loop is CASSPTGANQPQHF. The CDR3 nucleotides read TGTGCCAGTAGTCCGACAGGGGCGAATCAGCCCCAGCATTTT.

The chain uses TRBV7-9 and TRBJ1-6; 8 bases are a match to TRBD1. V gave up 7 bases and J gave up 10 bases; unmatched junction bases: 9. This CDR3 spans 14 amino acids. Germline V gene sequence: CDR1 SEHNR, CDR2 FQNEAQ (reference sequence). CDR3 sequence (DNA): TGTGCCAGCATGGGGGGGACAGGACGGTCACCCCTCCACTTT. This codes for CASMGGTGRSPLHF.

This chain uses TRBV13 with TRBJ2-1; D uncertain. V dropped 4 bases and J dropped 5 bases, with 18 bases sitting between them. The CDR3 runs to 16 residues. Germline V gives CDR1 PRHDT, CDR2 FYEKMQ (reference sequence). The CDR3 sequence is CASSSLVLFLNNEQFF. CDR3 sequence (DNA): TGTGCCAGCAGCTCCCTAGTCCTCTTCCTTAACAATGAGCAGTTCTTC.